Shown below are 6 T cell receptor beta chains from a single sample sequenced in a study of T cell responses to AZD1222 COVID-19 vaccine. Measured with immunoSEQ multiplex PCR; TCRdb has only the in-frame clones, and not every one. The table records more than 85,000 clones, about 87% of them present only once. The sample here was peripheral blood, taken on day 0 of AZD1222 vaccination. The receptors derive from an adult in good health.

There are a few counts of this clone. This chain joins TRBV27 and TRBJ2-7; D gene unclear. Germline CDR1 is MNHEY and CDR2 is SMNVEV (reference sequence). V dropped 1 base and J dropped 3 bases, with 7 bases sitting between them. The CDR3 is 13 residues long. The CDR3 loop reads CASSLFQGYEQYF. The DNA of the CDR3 is TGTGCCAGCAGTTTATTCCAAGGCTACGAGCAGTACTTC.

This rearrangement joins TRBV23-1 to TRBJ1-5; 10 nucleotides align to TRBD1. TRBV23-1 is an open reading frame, and its role is uncertain. This CDR3 is built from 16 residues. With 2 bases clipped from V and 2 bases from J, the junction kept 3 bases outside the gene matches. For the CDR3, the DNA is TGCGCCAGCAGTCAACTTGGGACAGGGGGCAATCAGCCCCAGCATTTT. Translation: CASSQLGTGGNQPQHF.

The chain recombines TRBV24-1 with TRBJ2-5, with 7 bases matching TRBD1. The V gene end was trimmed by 4 bases and the J gene end by 3 bases; junction bases not matched to a gene: 4. The CDR3 is made up of 14 amino acids. Germline values: CDR1 KGHDR, CDR2 SFDVKD. This chain's CDR3 is CATSDPGQEETQYF. CDR3 bases: TGTGCCACCAGTGACCCAGGACAGGAAGAGACCCAGTACTTC.

The gene calls are TRBV28 and TRBJ1-6; 12 nucleotides agree with TRBD1. In germline, CDR1 is MDHEN, CDR2 SYDVKM. After removal of 3 bases from V and 11 bases from J, the junction contained 5 bases not matched to a gene. CDR3 length: 15 residues. The CDR3 loop is CASSLRGQGAAPLHF. In DNA form, the CDR3 reads TGTGCCAGCAGTTTGAGGGGACAGGGGGCGGCACCCCTCCACTTT.

V is TRBV5-1 and J is TRBJ2-7; D is unresolved. The V gene lost 5 bases and the J gene lost 2 bases, with 11 bases spanning the gap. The CDR3 length is 13 residues. Germline values: CDR1 SGHRS, CDR2 YFSETQ. For the CDR3, the DNA is TGCGCCAGCAGACCCCGTACAGCCTACGAGCAGTACTTC. It yields the protein CASRPRTAYEQYF.

The chain has TRBV7-2 and TRBJ2-3, with D unresolved. Germline V gene lookup returns CDR1 SGHTA and CDR2 FQGNSA. The germline V and J ends were trimmed by 4 bases and 4 bases, with 6 bases remaining between them. The CDR3 length is 12 residues. Here the CDR3 reads CASSYLPDTQYF. DNA of the CDR3: TGTGCCAGCAGCTACCTACCAGATACGCAGTATTTT.